This T cell receptor beta chain was captured in a study of regulatory T cells in long-lasting Graves disease. CDR3 regions were amplified by Arm-PCR using iRepertoire HTBI primers to build TCR beta libraries. In TCRdb, the multiplex PCR reads were re-called with MiXCR into one record per CDR3 protein. The profile shows around 460,000 distinct CDR3 sequences, about 22% of them singletons. As for time point: persistent/refractory GD, antithyroid drugs over 5 years with positive TRAb. Isolated PBMC RNA provided the starting material for the TCR library. This clonotype was counted between two and nine times. Germline V gene sequence: CDR1 DFQATT, CDR2 SNEGSKA (reference sequence). Trimming took 8 bases from V and 4 from J; bases not matched to a gene: 15. The CDR3 sequence is 15 residues long.

V and J are TRBV20-1 and TRBJ1-1, with 8 bases matching TRBD1. This receptor was taken from a female donor with Graves disease. Source: peripheral blood mononuclear cells (PBMCs), taken when the disease was refractory, from a patient treated with antithyroid drugs. CDR3 sequence (DNA): TGCAGTTCCCAACAATTCAGGGGGCGAGGCACTGAAGCTTTCTTT. Translation: CSSQQFRGRGTEAFF.